One and the same sample provided the 15 T cell receptor beta chains below, sequenced in a study of chemoradiotherapy in HPV16-positive cancers (dated by TCRdb to 2022 to 2024). Library preparation used the immunoSEQ multiplex PCR assay. What TCRdb holds here is the immuneACCESS table cut down to in-frame rearrangements. Part of the clones is not present; checked against another copy, under half of the missing clones reflect an unresolved V gene, and the others are unexplained. In all, the sample holds about 16,000 clones, and 65% to 80% of those were seen once. 6.5% to 10% of the sample rests with the top ten. The sequencing here drew on tumor tissue, taken from a patient who underwent chemoradiotherapy. These receptors were taken from a human donor with HPV-associated anogenital cancer.

This rearrangement joins TRBV14 to TRBJ1-2; D gene ambiguous. Trimming left V 1 base short and J 4 bases short, with 4 bases between. This CDR3 has 12 amino acids. In germline, CDR1 is SGHDN, CDR2 FVKESK. CDR3 in amino acids: CASSQGFYGYTF. CDR3 coding DNA: TGTGCCAGCAGCCAAGGGTTCTATGGCTACACCTTC.

The chain couples TRBV18 to TRBJ2-2; tentative D call: TRBD2 (6 bases). Germline V gene data show CDR1 as KGHSH and CDR2 as LQKENI. The CDR3 is 17 residues long. The ends were cut back, 6 bases at V and 2 bases at J, with 19 bases in the middle. CDR3 sequence reads: CASSLVSRGENTGELFF. The CDR3 bases are TGTGCCAGCTCCCTAGTCAGTCGCGGGGAAAACACCGGGGAGCTGTTTTTT.

The V call is TRBV5-4, the J call TRBJ2-3; 9 bases are shared with TRBD2. Germline V CDR1 and CDR2: SGHNT, YYREEE (reference sequence). V was clipped by 4 bases and J by 4 bases; unmatched bases: 4. The CDR3 has 14 amino acids. CDR3 region: CASSAGGGADTQYF. The CDR3 coding sequence is TGTGCCAGCAGCGCCGGCGGGGGGGCAGATACGCAGTATTTT.

CDR3: CASSPSGGHTGELFF. CDR3 in DNA: TGTGCCAGCAGTCCTAGCGGAGGGCACACCGGGGAGCTGTTTTTT. The chain carries TRBV6-6 and TRBJ2-2; TRBD2 matches at 7 bases. V was clipped by 5 bases and J by 3 bases; unmatched bases: 6. This CDR3 contains 15 residues. From germline, CDR1 is MNHNY and CDR2 SVGAGI (reference sequence).

V gene TRBV10-3 combines with J gene TRBJ2-2; possibly TRBD2 for D (5 bases). Trimming took 4 bases from V and 5 from J, leaving 20 bases between them. The CDR3 sequence is 17 residues long. The germline V gene encodes CDR1 ENHRY and CDR2 SYGVKD. In DNA form, the CDR3 reads TGTGCCATCAGTGGGCCGGGAATGGGATCGGATACCGGGGAGCTGTTTTTT. Protein: CAISGPGMGSDTGELFF.

Turning to this clone: The germline gene is not matched at one end of the junction; a read error may be the cause. This chain joins TRBV30 and TRBJ1-2, with 10 bases lining up with TRBD1. CDR3 length equals 14 residues. CDR1 and CDR2 from the germline V gene are GTSNPN and SVGIG (reference sequence). The CDR3 DNA reads TGTGCCTGGAGGCGACAGGGGGCGTCCTATGGCCACACCTTC. Its protein is CAWRRQGASYGHTF.

J is TRBJ2-3 and V is TRBV7-2, with D possibly matching TRBD2 (5 bases). The germline gives CDR1 SGHTA, CDR2 FQGNSA. This CDR3 contains 14 residues. Trimming removed 4 bases from V and 5 bases from J, with 13 bases in between. The CDR3 is CASSSDGVLDTQYF. CDR3 DNA sequence: TGTGCCAGCAGCTCCGACGGGGTATTAGATACGCAGTATTTT. Full variable domain (missing parts from reference TRBV7-2 and TRBJ2-3): GAGVSQSPSNKVTEKGKDVELRCDPISGHTALYWYRQSLGQGLEFLIYFQGNSAPDKSGLPSDRFSAERTGGSVSTLTIQRTQQEDSAVYLCASSSDGVLDTQYFGPGTRLTVL.

The rearrangement uses TRBV5-8 and TRBJ1-2; D ambiguous. The V gene's germline CDR1 is SGHTS and CDR2 YDEGEE. V was trimmed by 6 bases and J by 0 bases, leaving 12 bases between them. The CDR3 contains 14 residues. In nucleotides, the CDR3 is TGTGCCAGCACGAGGAAAGGAACTAACTATGGCTACACCTTC. Translating gives CASTRKGTNYGYTF.

This clone has only a few counts. This chain links TRBV18 with TRBJ1-5; 9 bases map to TRBD1. Trimming cost V 6 bases and J 5 bases; bases outside gene matches: 8. The CDR3 runs 15 residues. Germline V gene sequence: CDR1 KGHSH, CDR2 LQKENI. CDR3 sequence (DNA): TGTGCCAGCTCCCTGGGACAGGGCCCCCATCAGCCCCAGCATTTT. This encodes CASSLGQGPHQPQHF.

This clone was seen just once. V usage is TRBV30 and J usage is TRBJ2-4; D is perhaps TRBD2 (5 bases). Germline V lookup: CDR1 GTSNPN, CDR2 SVGIG (reference sequence). With 0 bases removed from V and 2 bases from J, the gap between germline ends came to 8 bases. CDR3 length: 14 residues. The CDR3, as DNA: TGTGCCTGGAGTGTATCGGGGTCCAAAAACATTCAGTACTTC. It encodes CAWSVSGSKNIQYF. The full variable domain, in which reference TRBV30 and TRBJ2-4 provide the parts outside the CDR3, is SQTIHQWPATLVQPVGSPLSLECTVEGTSNPNLYWYRQAAGRGLQLLFYSVGIGQISSEVPQNLSASRPQDRQFILSSKKLLLSDSGFYLCAWSVSGSKNIQYFGAGTRLSVL.

This clone has more than one count but fewer than ten. The chain uses TRBV5-1 and TRBJ2-5; D might be TRBD1 (6 bases). Germline values: CDR1 SGHRS, CDR2 YFSETQ. The V and J ends lost 3 bases and 4 bases respectively, with 16 bases between them. This CDR3 has 15 amino acids. The DNA for the CDR3 is TGCGCCAGCAGCTCGCAGGGGCCGAGGGTAGAGACCCAGTACTTC. It yields the protein CASSSQGPRVETQYF.

The chain employs TRBV6-1 and TRBJ1-6; no firm D call. The CDR3 runs to 14 residues. Germline assignment: CDR1 MNHNS and CDR2 SASEGT. V dropped 10 bases and J dropped 2 bases, with 12 bases sitting between them. This CDR3 reads CATPGGPYNSPLHF. In DNA form, the CDR3 reads TGTGCCACTCCGGGCGGTCCCTATAATTCACCCCTCCACTTT.

The CDR3 DNA sequence: TGTGCCACGGGGGGGGGACAGAACACCGGGGAGCTGTTTTTT. Translating gives CATGGGQNTGELFF. The V call is TRBV10-3, the J call TRBJ2-2; 8 bases line up with TRBD2. Germline CDR1 is ENHRY and CDR2 is SYGVKD. The CDR3 consists of 14 residues. The V gene end was trimmed by 10 bases and the J gene end by 1 base; junction bases not matched to a gene: 5.

This chain uses TRBV20-1 with TRBJ1-2, with D unclear. The CDR3 is 11 residues long. Trimming cost V 5 bases and J 7 bases, with 11 bases left between them. Per germline, CDR1 DFQATT and CDR2 SNEGSKA (reference sequence). The CDR3 DNA follows: TGCAGTGCTCGCATCTTGGCTGGCTACACCTTC. The encoded protein is CSARILAGYTF.

The rearrangement joins TRBV29-1 to TRBJ1-1; 11 positions match TRBD1. The V segment lost 4 bases and the J segment 5 bases; nucleotides outside the gene matches: 9. This CDR3 contains 15 residues. Germline lookup yields CDR1 SQVTM and CDR2 ANQGSEA. CDR3 amino acids: CSVGPGTGGFTEAFF. In nucleotides, the CDR3 is TGCAGCGTTGGGCCCGGGACAGGGGGATTTACTGAAGCTTTCTTT.